A selection of T cell receptor beta chains follows, all from one sample in a study of CD8+ T cells in alopecia areata. The data were produced by immunoSEQ multiplex PCR, yet TCRdb's version contains in-frame clones alone and is incomplete. The table lists more than 150,000 clones, 50% to 60% of them singletons. This sample comprised CD4+ T cells sorted from blood, obtained at week 4, from a patient treated with tofacitinib. The source of these receptors is a human donor with alopecia areata. Each CDR3 is given with its conserved first and last residue. A D gene is named only where the DNA matches it firmly. Clone size, where shown, is once, few, many, or a class for clones that have expanded.

v_call	clone_size	d_call	j_call	cdr3_nt	cdr3_aa
TRBV29-1	.	.	TRBJ1-1	TGCAGCGTTGACAGGGGCGTGACTGAAGCTTTCTTT	CSVDRGVTEAFF
TRBV20-1	.	.	TRBJ1-1	TGCAGTGCTAGGTTCGGCACTGAAGCTTTCTTT	CSARFGTEAFF
TRBV5-4	.	.	TRBJ2-5	TGTGCCAGCAGCTTGATGGGCGCTCAAGAGACCCAGTACTTC	CASSLMGAQETQYF
TRBV5-5	many	TRBD1	TRBJ2-5	TGTGCCAGCAGCTTCATTACAGGGGGCGCAGAGACCCAGTACTTC	CASSFITGGAETQYF
TRBV2	.	TRBD2	TRBJ2-3	TGTGCCAGCGGAGCGGGGGGATTCCTCACGACTAGCACAGATACGCAGTATTTT	CASGAGGFLTTSTDTQYF
TRBV29-1	once	TRBD1	TRBJ1-2	TGCAGCGCCAGGGACAGGCCCGTCGGCGGCTACACCTTC	CSARDRPVGGYTF
TRBV30	.	.	TRBJ1-1	TGTGCCTGGAGTAAGGGTTCGAACACTGAAGCTTTCTTT	CAWSKGSNTEAFF
TRBV29-1	.	.	TRBJ2-5	TGCAGCGTTGGGGGGTTACGTGCTGAGACCCAGTACTTC	CSVGGLRAETQYF
TRBV6-6	.	.	TRBJ2-2	TGTGCCAGCAGTCGGAACAGTGTCACCGGGGAGCTGTTTTTT	CASSRNSVTGELFF
TRBV29-1	.	.	TRBJ1-2	TGCAGCGTTGGACAGAGCTATGGCTACACCTTC	CSVGQSYGYTF
TRBV27	.	.	TRBJ1-5	TGTGCCAGCAGTTTATCGACTAGCAATCAGCCCCAGCATTTT	CASSLSTSNQPQHF
TRBV6-1	.	TRBD2	TRBJ2-1	TGTGCCAGCACCTCGGCGGGGGGGACCTACAATGAGCAGTTCTTC	CASTSAGGTYNEQFF
TRBV30	.	.	TRBJ2-5	TGTGCCTGGACTGACAGCCAAGAGACCCAATACTTC	CAWTDSQETQYF